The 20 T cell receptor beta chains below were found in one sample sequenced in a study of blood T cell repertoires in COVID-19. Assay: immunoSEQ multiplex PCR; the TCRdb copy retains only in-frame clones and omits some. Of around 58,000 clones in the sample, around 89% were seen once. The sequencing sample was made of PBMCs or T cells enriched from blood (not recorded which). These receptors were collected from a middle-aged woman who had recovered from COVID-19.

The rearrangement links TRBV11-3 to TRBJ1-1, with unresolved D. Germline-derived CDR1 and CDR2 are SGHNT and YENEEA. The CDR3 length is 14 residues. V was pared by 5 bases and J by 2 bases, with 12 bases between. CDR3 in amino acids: CASSPMVQNTEAFF. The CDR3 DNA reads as TGTGCCAGCAGCCCGATGGTACAAAACACTGAAGCTTTCTTT.

CDR3 protein: CASSPSKQGRTGELFF. The CDR3 DNA follows: TGTGCCAGTAGTCCGTCCAAACAGGGGAGGACCGGGGAGCTGTTTTTT. This sequence joins TRBV19 and TRBJ2-2; D may be TRBD1 (7 bases). CDR3 length equals 16 residues. CDR1 and CDR2 from the germline V gene are LNHDA and SQIVND (reference sequence). The V end lost 5 bases, the J end lost 5 bases, and 18 bases lay between the germline ends. Drawing the rest from reference TRBV19 and TRBJ2-2, the complete variable domain is DGGITQSPKYLFRKEGQNVTLSCEQNLNHDAMYWYRQDPGQGLRLIYYSQIVNDFQKGDIAEGYSVSREKKESFPLTVTSAQKNPTAFYLCASSPSKQGRTGELFFGEGSRLTVL.

The CDR3 spells CASSFTGASSYNSPLHF. The DNA of the CDR3 is TGTGCCAGCAGCTTTACAGGGGCGAGCTCCTATAATTCACCCCTCCACTTT. The chain uses TRBV11-2 and TRBJ1-6; 7 bases fit TRBD1. CDR1 is SGHAT and CDR2 is FQNNGV in the germline V gene. The CDR3 is 17 amino acids. The J segment lost 0 bases and the V segment lost 3 bases, leaving 5 bases of the junction unmatched.

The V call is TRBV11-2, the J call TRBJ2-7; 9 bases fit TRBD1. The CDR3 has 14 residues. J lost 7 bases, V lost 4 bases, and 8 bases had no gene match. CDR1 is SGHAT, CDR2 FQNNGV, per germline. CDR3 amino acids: CASSSQGAIGEQYF. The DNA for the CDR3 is TGTGCCAGCAGCTCACAGGGGGCCATAGGGGAGCAGTACTTC.

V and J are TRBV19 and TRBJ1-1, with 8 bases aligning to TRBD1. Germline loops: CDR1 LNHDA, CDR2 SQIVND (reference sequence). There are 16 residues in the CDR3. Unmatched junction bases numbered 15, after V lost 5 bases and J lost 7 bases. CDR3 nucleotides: TGTGCCAGTAGTCTCCTTAGAGGACAGGGTCACGTTGAAGCTTTCTTT. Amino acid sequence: CASSLLRGQGHVEAFF.

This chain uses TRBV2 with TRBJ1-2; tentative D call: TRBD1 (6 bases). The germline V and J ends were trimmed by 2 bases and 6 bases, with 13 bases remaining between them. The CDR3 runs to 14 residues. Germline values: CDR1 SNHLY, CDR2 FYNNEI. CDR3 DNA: TGTGCCAGCAGTGAATTACAGGGTGATCATGGCTACACCTTC. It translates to CASSELQGDHGYTF.

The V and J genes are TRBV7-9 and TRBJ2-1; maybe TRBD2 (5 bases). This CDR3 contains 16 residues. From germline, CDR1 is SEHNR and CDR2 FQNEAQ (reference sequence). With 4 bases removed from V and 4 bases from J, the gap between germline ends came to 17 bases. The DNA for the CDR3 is TGTGCCAGCAGCTATACCGCGGGTACGGGGTACAATGAGCAGTTCTTC. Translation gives CASSYTAGTGYNEQFF.

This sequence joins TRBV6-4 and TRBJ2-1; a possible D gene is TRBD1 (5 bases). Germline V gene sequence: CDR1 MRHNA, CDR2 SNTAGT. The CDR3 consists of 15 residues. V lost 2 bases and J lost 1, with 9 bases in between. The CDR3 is CASSDGQGSYNEQFF. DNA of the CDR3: TGTGCCAGCAGTGACGGGCAGGGTTCCTACAATGAGCAGTTCTTC.

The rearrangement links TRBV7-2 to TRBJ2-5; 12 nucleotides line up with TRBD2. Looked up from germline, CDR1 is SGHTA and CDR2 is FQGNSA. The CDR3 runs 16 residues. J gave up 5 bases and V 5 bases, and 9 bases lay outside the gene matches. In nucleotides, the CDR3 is TGTGCCAGCAGCACCAGTCTAGCGGGGGGGCTCGAGACCCAGTACTTC. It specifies CASSTSLAGGLETQYF. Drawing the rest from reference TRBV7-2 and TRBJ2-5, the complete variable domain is GAGVSQSPSNKVTEKGKDVELRCDPISGHTALYWYRQSLGQGLEFLIYFQGNSAPDKSGLPSDRFSAERTGGSVSTLTIQRTQQEDSAVYLCASSTSLAGGLETQYFGPGTRLLVL.

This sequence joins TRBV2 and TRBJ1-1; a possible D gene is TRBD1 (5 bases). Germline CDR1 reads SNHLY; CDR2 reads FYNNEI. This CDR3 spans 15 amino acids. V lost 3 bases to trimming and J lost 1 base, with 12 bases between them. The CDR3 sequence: CASSDGGGRNTEAFF. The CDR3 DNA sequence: TGTGCCAGCAGTGATGGGGGAGGTCGGAACACTGAAGCTTTCTTT.

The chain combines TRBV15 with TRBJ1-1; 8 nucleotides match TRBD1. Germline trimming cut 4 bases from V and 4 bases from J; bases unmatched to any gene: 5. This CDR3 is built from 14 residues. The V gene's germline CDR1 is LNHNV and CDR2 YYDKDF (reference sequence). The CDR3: CATSNRQGRTEAFF. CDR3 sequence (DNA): TGTGCCACCAGCAACCGACAGGGGCGCACTGAAGCTTTCTTT.

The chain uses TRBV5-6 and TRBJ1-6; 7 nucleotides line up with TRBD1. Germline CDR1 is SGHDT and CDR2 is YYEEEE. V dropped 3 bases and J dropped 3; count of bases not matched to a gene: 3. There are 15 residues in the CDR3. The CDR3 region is CASSYSGGYNSPLHF. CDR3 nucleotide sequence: TGTGCCAGCAGCTATTCAGGGGGCTATAATTCACCCCTCCACTTT.

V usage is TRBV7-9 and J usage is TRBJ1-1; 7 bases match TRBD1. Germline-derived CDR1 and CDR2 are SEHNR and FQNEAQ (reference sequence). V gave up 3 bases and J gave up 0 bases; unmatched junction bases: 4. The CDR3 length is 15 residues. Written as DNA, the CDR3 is TGTGCCAGCAGCTTCTCGGGACAGCTGAACACTGAAGCTTTCTTT. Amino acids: CASSFSGQLNTEAFF. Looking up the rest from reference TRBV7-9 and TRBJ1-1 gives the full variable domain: DTGVSQNPRHKITKRGQNVTFRCDPISEHNRLYWYRQTLGQGPEFLTYFQNEAQLEKSRLLSDRFSAERPKGSFSTLEIQRTEQGDSAMYLCASSFSGQLNTEAFFGQGTRLTVV.

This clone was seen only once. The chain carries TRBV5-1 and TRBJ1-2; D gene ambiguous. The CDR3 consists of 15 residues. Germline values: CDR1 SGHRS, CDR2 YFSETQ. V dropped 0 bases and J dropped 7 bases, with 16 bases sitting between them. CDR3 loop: CASSLDAPGLSGYTF. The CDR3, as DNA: TGCGCCAGCAGCTTGGACGCCCCGGGGTTGTCTGGCTACACCTTC.

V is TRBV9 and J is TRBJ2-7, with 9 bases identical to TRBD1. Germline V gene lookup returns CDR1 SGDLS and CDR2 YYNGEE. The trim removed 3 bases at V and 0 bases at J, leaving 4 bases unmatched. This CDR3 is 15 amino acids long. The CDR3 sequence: CASSAGTGSSYEQYF. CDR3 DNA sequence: TGTGCCAGCAGCGCTGGGACAGGGAGCTCCTACGAGCAGTACTTC.

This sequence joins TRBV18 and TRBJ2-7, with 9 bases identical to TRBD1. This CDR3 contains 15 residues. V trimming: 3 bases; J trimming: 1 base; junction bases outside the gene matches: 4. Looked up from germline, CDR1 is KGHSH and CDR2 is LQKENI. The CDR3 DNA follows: TGTGCCAGCTCACCCACAGGGGGCCGGTCCTACGAGCAGTACTTC. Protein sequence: CASSPTGGRSYEQYF.

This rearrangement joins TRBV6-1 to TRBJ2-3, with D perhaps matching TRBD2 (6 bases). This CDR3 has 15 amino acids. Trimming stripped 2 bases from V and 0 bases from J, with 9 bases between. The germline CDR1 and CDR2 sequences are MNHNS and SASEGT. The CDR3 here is CASSEWGDSTDTQYF. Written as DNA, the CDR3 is TGTGCCAGCAGTGAATGGGGGGATAGCACAGATACGCAGTATTTT.

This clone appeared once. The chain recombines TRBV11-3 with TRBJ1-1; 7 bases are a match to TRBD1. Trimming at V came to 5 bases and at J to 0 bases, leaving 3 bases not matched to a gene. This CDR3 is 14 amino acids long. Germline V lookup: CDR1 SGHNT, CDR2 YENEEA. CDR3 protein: CASSLTGVNTEAFF. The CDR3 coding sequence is TGTGCCAGCAGCCTAACAGGGGTGAACACTGAAGCTTTCTTT.

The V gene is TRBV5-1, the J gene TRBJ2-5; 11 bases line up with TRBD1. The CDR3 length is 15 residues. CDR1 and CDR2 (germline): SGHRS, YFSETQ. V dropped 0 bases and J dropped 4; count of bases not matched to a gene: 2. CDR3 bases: TGCGCCAGCAGCTTGGGGACAGGGGGCGTAGAGACCCAGTACTTC. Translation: CASSLGTGGVETQYF.

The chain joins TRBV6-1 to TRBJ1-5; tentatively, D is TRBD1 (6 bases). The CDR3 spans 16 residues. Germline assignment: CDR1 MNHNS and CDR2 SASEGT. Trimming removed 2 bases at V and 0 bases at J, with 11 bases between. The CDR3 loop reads CASSEFGQYSNQPQHF. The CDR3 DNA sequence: TGTGCCAGCAGTGAATTCGGACAGTATAGCAATCAGCCCCAGCATTTT.